This record concerns one T cell receptor (beta chain) sequence. Antigen unknown. The repertoire was sequenced with immunoSEQ multiplex PCR; TCRdb's copy has only in-frame clones and lacks some. The data show some 49,000 clones, about 85% seen once. These data are taken from a study of OX40 agonist ivuxolimab in advanced cancers. Whole-study context: Patients were treated with intravenous ivuxolimab, dosed at 0.01 to 10 mg/kg and infused every 2 weeks. Age averaged roughly 60 years (range about 23 to 80), and around 78% were male.

General study points: At 0.1 to 3.0 mg/kg, clonal expansion of CD4+ and CD8+ blood T cells had occurred by week 6. The antigen specificity of the peripheral T cells (those that were expanded) was not determined.

The CDR3 contains 17 residues. V gave up 8 bases and J gave up 5 bases; unmatched junction bases: 19. Germline V lookup: CDR1 SNHLY, CDR2 FYNNEI. The sequence was collected from an adult with an advanced solid tumor such as melanoma, head and neck, liver or kidney cancer. Specimen: CD4+ or CD8+ T cells sorted from blood, collected in a trial of the OX40 agonist ivuxolimab. V gene TRBV2 combines with J gene TRBJ2-7; 9 bases fit TRBD2. CDR3 amino acids: CASPEAREGHWVNEQYF. Written as DNA, the CDR3 is TGTGCCAGCCCCGAAGCGCGGGAGGGCCATTGGGTCAACGAGCAGTACTTC.